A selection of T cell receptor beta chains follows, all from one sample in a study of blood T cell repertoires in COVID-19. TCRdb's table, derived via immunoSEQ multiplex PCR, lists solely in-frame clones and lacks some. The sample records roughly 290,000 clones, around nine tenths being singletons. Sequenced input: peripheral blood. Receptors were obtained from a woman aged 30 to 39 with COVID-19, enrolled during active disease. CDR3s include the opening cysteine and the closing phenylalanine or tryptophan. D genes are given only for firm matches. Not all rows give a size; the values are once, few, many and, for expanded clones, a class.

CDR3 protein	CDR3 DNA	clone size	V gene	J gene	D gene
CASNEGGPTEAFF	TGTGCCAGTAACGAGGGGGGGCCCACTGAAGCTTTCTTT	-	TRBV12-3/TRBV12-4	TRBJ1-1	-
CSAQGGGGYTF	TGCAGTGCCCAGGGGGGAGGCGGCTACACCTTC	-	TRBV20-1	TRBJ1-2	TRBD1
CASSPGQNYNSPLHF	TGTGCCAGCTCACCCGGACAAAACTATAATTCACCCCTCCACTTT	-	TRBV18	TRBJ1-6	-
CAWSVGQGILNEQFF	TGTGCCTGGAGTGTAGGACAGGGTATCCTCAATGAGCAGTTCTTC	-	TRBV30	TRBJ2-1	TRBD1
CASRTTTGLADTQYF	TGTGCCAGCAGAACTACTACGGGATTGGCAGATACGCAGTATTTT	-	TRBV11-2	TRBJ2-3	-
CASRDRLMNTEAFF	TGTGCCAGCAGGGACAGACTAATGAACACTGAAGCTTTCTTT	-	TRBV28	TRBJ1-1	-
CASSRLAGGATGELFF	TGCGCCAGCAGCCGACTAGCGGGAGGAGCCACCGGGGAGCTGTTTTTT	once	TRBV4-1	TRBJ2-2	TRBD2
CASSYATDYGYTF	TGTGCCAGCAGTTACGCAACAGATTATGGCTACACCTTC	-	TRBV6-6	TRBJ1-2	-
CASSRLERNYGYTF	TGTGCCAGCAGTCGTCTGGAGCGCAACTATGGCTACACCTTC	-	TRBV6-5	TRBJ1-2	-
CASRPPRGFLSGNTIYF	TGTGCCAGCAGACCCCCCAGGGGCTTCCTCTCTGGAAACACCATATATTTT	-	TRBV11-3	TRBJ1-3	-
CASSTPGTGAGQYF	TGTGCCAGTAGTACCCCCGGGACAGGGGCAGGGCAGTACTTC	-	TRBV19	TRBJ2-7	TRBD1
CASSQEWTNWAAQYF	TGTGCCAGCAGCCAAGAGTGGACTAACTGGGCCGCGCAGTATTTT	-	TRBV3-1/TRBV3-2	TRBJ2-3	-
CASSIGQGNYGYTF	TGCGCCAGCAGCATCGGACAGGGGAACTATGGCTACACCTTC	once	TRBV5-1	TRBJ1-2	TRBD1
CAWSSGQMNTEAFF	TGTGCCTGGAGTTCGGGACAGATGAACACTGAAGCTTTCTTT	-	TRBV30	TRBJ1-1	TRBD1
CATSQAGGDEQFF	TGCGCCACCTCTCAAGCGGGGGGGGATGAGCAGTTCTTC	-	TRBV5-1	TRBJ2-1	TRBD2
CASSPRTSGGVNTGELFF	TGTGCCAGCAGTCCCCGGACTAGCGGGGGAGTGAACACCGGGGAGCTGTTTTTT	-	TRBV6-2/TRBV6-3	TRBJ2-2	TRBD2
CATSDGGGLALTDTQYF	TGTGCCACCAGTGATGGGGGGGGGCTAGCCCTCACAGATACGCAGTATTTT	once	TRBV24-1	TRBJ2-3	-
CASSPGDRGWSSGANVLTF	TGTGCCAGCAGCCCAGGAGACAGGGGCTGGAGCTCTGGGGCCAACGTCCTGACTTTC	-	TRBV7-3	TRBJ2-6	TRBD1
CASSLQAGDTEAFF	TGTGCCAGCAGCTTACAAGCGGGCGACACTGAAGCTTTCTTT	-	TRBV7-2	TRBJ1-1	-
CASSREYLSSTDTQYF	TGTGCCAGCAGTCGGGAATACCTCTCTAGCACAGATACGCAGTATTTT	-	TRBV11-2	TRBJ2-3	-
CASSPISGTIYSSTDTQYF	TGTGCCAGCAGCCCCATATCAGGCACGATATATTCTAGCACAGATACGCAGTATTTT	-	TRBV7-2	TRBJ2-3	-
CASSPGTSGRWGTDTQYF	TGTGCCAGCAGCCCCGGGACTAGCGGGAGGTGGGGCACAGATACGCAGTATTTT	-	TRBV7-2	TRBJ2-3	TRBD2
CASSYSTQTNGYTF	TGTGCCAGCAGTTACTCGACCCAGACTAATGGCTACACCTTC	-	TRBV6-6	TRBJ1-2	-
CASSQETATYYEQYF	TGCGCCAGCAGCCAAGAAACAGCAACCTACTACGAGCAGTACTTC	many	TRBV4-3	TRBJ2-7	-
CASSQDREQPQHF	TGTGCCAGCAGCCAAGATAGGGAGCAGCCCCAGCATTTT	-	TRBV4-2	TRBJ1-5	-
CAWSVEYQPQHF	TGTGCCTGGAGTGTGGAGTATCAGCCCCAGCATTTT	-	TRBV30	TRBJ1-5	-
CASRGATSPNNGEQFF	TGTGCCAGCAGGGGGGCGACTAGCCCTAATAATGGTGAGCAGTTCTTC	-	TRBV2	TRBJ2-1	-
CASGQVSYEQYF	TGTGCCAGCGGACAGGTCTCCTACGAGCAGTACTTC	-	TRBV6-5	TRBJ2-7	TRBD1
CASSQGRVKYTGELFF	TGCGCCAGCAGCCAAGGCAGGGTGAAGTACACCGGGGAGCTGTTTTTT	-	TRBV4-3	TRBJ2-2	-
CASSLSTGLSGANVLTF	TGTGCCAGCAGCCTGTCGACAGGGCTCTCTGGGGCCAACGTCCTGACTTTC	many	TRBV16	TRBJ2-6	TRBD1
CASSHRTAINTEAFF	TGTGCCAGCAGTCATCGGACAGCAATTAACACTGAAGCTTTCTTT	-	TRBV6-5	TRBJ1-1	-
CASSRQDPNYGYTF	TGTGCCAGCAGCCGACAGGATCCTAACTATGGCTACACCTTC	-	TRBV6-6	TRBJ1-2	-
CASSQGLRAGGRGNEQFF	TGCGCCAGCAGCCAAGGTTTGAGAGCGGGTGGCCGGGGGAATGAGCAGTTCTTC	-	TRBV4-1	TRBJ2-1	-
CASSSPPSGNEQFF	TGTGCCAGCAGTTCACCGCCTAGCGGCAATGAGCAGTTCTTC	-	TRBV27	TRBJ2-1	TRBD2
CASSLEGHTEAFF	TGTGCCAGCAGCTTGGAGGGGCACACTGAAGCTTTCTTT	once	TRBV5-5	TRBJ1-1	-
CASSPGTQRGTEAFF	TGTGCCAGCAGCCCAGGGACGCAGCGGGGCACTGAAGCTTTCTTT	-	TRBV3-1/TRBV3-2	TRBJ1-1	-
CATSRGGDYGYTF	TGTGCCACCAGCCGAGGGGGAGACTATGGCTACACCTTC	-	TRBV15	TRBJ1-2	-
CASSSDGSSYNEQFF	TGCGCCAGCAGTTCGGACGGGAGCTCCTACAATGAGCAGTTCTTC	-	TRBV10-1	TRBJ2-1	-
CASSQEARELHQPQHF	TGCGCCAGCAGCCAAGAGGCGCGGGAGTTACATCAGCCCCAGCATTTT	-	TRBV4-1	TRBJ1-5	-
CASSSGAKNIQYF	TGTGCCAGCAGCTCAGGGGCCAAAAACATTCAGTACTTC	-	TRBV11-1	TRBJ2-4	-
CASSVRDRELWSYTF	TGCGCCAGCAGCGTCCGGGACAGGGAACTATGGAGCTACACCTTC	-	TRBV5-1	TRBJ1-2	TRBD1
CASSLRGAVRGEYEQYF	TGTGCCAGCAGCTTGAGGGGCGCGGTTCGGGGGGAGTACGAGCAGTACTTC	-	TRBV11-2	TRBJ2-7	TRBD2
CATSETTGQGISGANVLTF	TGTGCCACCAGTGAAACTACCGGGCAGGGAATCTCTGGGGCCAACGTCCTGACTTTC	once	TRBV24-1	TRBJ2-6	-
CASRAGTNYGYTF	TGTGCCAGTAGGGCAGGGACTAACTATGGCTACACCTTC	-	TRBV19	TRBJ1-2	-
CASSRDRSGKLFF	TGTGCTAGCAGCCGCGACAGGTCTGGAAAACTGTTTTTT	-	TRBV7-7	TRBJ1-4	-
CASSLGTGETNEKLFF	TGTGCCAGCAGCTTAGGGACAGGGGAAACTAATGAAAAACTGTTTTTT	-	TRBV7-9	TRBJ1-4	TRBD1
CASSFGVGVNTGELFF	TGCGCCAGCAGCTTTGGGGTAGGGGTGAACACCGGGGAGCTGTTTTTT	-	TRBV5-1	TRBJ2-2	-
CASSYSGSGRSGELFF	TGTGCCAGCAGTTACTCGGGTAGCGGGAGGTCCGGGGAGCTGTTTTTT	-	TRBV6-2/TRBV6-3	TRBJ2-2	TRBD2
CASSLVLAGSTDTQYF	TGTGCCAGCAGTTTAGTACTAGCGGGCAGCACAGATACGCAGTATTTT	-	TRBV28	TRBJ2-3	TRBD2